This TCR beta chain was obtained from a study of radiation and T cells in renal cell carcinoma. Study-level findings and limits: No pretreatment tumor biopsies were available for baseline clonotypes.

As for this clone: Its antigen is not identified.

Time point given: blood 2 weeks post-SBRT. The treatment is: 15 Gy SBRT to primary tumor, nephrectomy 4 weeks later. This CDR3 contains 15 residues. V lost 4 bases, J lost 0 bases, and 13 bases lay in between. Germline V gives CDR1 SGDLS, CDR2 YYNGEE. Profiling relied on immunoSEQ multiplex PCR, and the TCRdb table lists in-frame clones only, not all of them. The sample lists about 150,000 clones, roughly 86% occurring once. This TCR was recovered from a woman aged 45-65 years with renal cell carcinoma. The material sequenced was blood, taken from a patient whose treatment included radiotherapy and nephrectomy. The rearrangement uses TRBV9 and TRBJ2-5, with no clear D. CDR3 residues: CASSPPDRDQETQYF. The CDR3 bases are TGTGCCAGCAGCCCCCCGGACCGGGACCAAGAGACCCAGTACTTC.